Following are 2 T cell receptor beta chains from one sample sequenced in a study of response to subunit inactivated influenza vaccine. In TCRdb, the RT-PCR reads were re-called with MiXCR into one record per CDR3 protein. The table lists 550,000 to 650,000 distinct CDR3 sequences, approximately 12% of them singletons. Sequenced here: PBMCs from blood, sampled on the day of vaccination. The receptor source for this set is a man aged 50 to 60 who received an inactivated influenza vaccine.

CDR3 in DNA: TGTGCCAGCAGCTCGGACAGGGGGAGGGAGCAGTACTTC. Its protein product is CASSSDRGREQYF. The chain recombines TRBV7-2 with TRBJ2-7, with 10 bases aligning to TRBD1. This CDR3 has 13 amino acids. Germline V gene data show CDR1 as SGHTA and CDR2 as FQGNSA. The V gene end was trimmed by 4 bases and the J gene end by 7 bases; junction bases not matched to a gene: 4.

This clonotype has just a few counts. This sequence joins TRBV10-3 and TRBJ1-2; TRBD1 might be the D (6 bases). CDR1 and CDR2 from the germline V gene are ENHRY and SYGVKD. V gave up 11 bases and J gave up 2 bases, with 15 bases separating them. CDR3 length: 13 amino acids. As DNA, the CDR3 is TGTGCCCTCCACGGGGGCGGCAACTATGGCTACACCTTC. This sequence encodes CALHGGGNYGYTF.